The clone carrying this TCR beta chain was recorded once. TCR beta chains were sequenced at survey level with immunoSEQ. TCRdb's copy holds only in-frame clones and misses some; the assay was immunoSEQ multiplex PCR. The sample gives under 55,000 clones, approximately 93% of which show up once; about 11% is in the top ten. CDR3 length equals 13 residues. Trimming removed 1 base from V and 1 base from J, with 2 bases in between. Sequenced sample: PBMCs. This sequence originates from a man aged 35-49 years with rheumatoid arthritis. This chain connects TRBV12-3 or TRBV12-4 to TRBJ2-4; no firm D call. The CDR3 region is CASSLGAKNIQYF. DNA of the CDR3: TGTGCCAGCAGTTTAGGTGCCAAAAACATTCAGTACTTC.